Listed here are 28 T cell receptor beta chains from one sample, sequenced in a study of CD8 T cells in Susac syndrome. Random hexamers served to reverse transcribe about 0.45 to 1 ug RNA. MiXCR was run by TCRdb on the immunoSEQ multiplex PCR reads, yielding one entry per CDR3 protein. The data show some 140,000 distinct CDR3 sequences, around 91% seen once. The sample comprised CD8+ T cells from PBMCs. The receptor source for this set is a human donor with multiple sclerosis.

Here the CDR3 reads CATSDLLGTDEQFF. In DNA form, the CDR3 reads TGTGCCACCAGTGATTTATTAGGGACGGATGAGCAGTTCTTC. The chain is built from TRBV24-1 and TRBJ2-1; D could derive from TRBD1 or TRBD2 (5 bases each). V was trimmed by 1 base and J by 8 bases, leaving 11 bases between them. The CDR3 is 14 amino acids. CDR1 KGHDR and CDR2 SFDVKD come from the germline V gene.

The V gene is TRBV5-1, the J gene TRBJ1-2; a possible D gene is TRBD1 (5 bases). Trimming left V 3 bases short and J 5 bases short, with 8 bases between. The V gene's germline CDR1 is SGHRS and CDR2 YFSETQ. The CDR3 loop spans 12 amino acids. CDR3 in DNA: TGCGCCAGCAGCTGGGACGAGTATGGCTACACCTTC. It yields the protein CASSWDEYGYTF.

This clonotype was detected once. J is TRBJ2-5 and V is TRBV6-5; 8 positions match TRBD2. This CDR3 has 14 amino acids. V lost 6 bases, J lost 5 bases, and 8 bases stayed unmatched. Germline V gene sequence: CDR1 MNHEY, CDR2 SVGAGI. The CDR3 sequence is CASRPGGGGETQYF. In DNA, the CDR3 is TGTGCCAGCAGGCCCGGGGGGGGCGGTGAGACCCAGTACTTC.

V is TRBV2 and J is TRBJ1-5, with D hard to call. Germline values: CDR1 SNHLY, CDR2 FYNNEI. Trimming took off 3 bases at V and 0 bases at J, with 9 bases between the two ends. The CDR3 consists of 15 residues. The CDR3 is CASSEGRYSNQPQHF. The CDR3 DNA sequence: TGTGCCAGCAGTGAGGGGAGGTATAGCAATCAGCCCCAGCATTTT. Combining the CDR3 with reference TRBV2 and TRBJ1-5 gives the whole variable domain EPEVTQTPSHQVTQMGQEVILRCVPISNHLYFYWYRQILGQKVEFLVSFYNNEISEKSEIFDDQFSVERPDGSNFTLKIRSTKLEDSAMYFCASSEGRYSNQPQHFGDGTRLSIL.

J is TRBJ2-7 and V is TRBV6-2 or TRBV6-3; tentative D call: TRBD1 (6 bases). Looked up from germline, CDR1 is MNHEY and CDR2 is SVGEGT. CDR3 length: 15 amino acids. V lost 2 bases, J lost 5 bases, and 16 bases lay in between. CDR3 sequence (DNA): TGTGCCAGCAGTTACAGAGGGACACCCACCCACGAGCAGTACTTC. Protein: CASSYRGTPTHEQYF.

V is TRBV5-4 and J is TRBJ2-7; D may be TRBD2 (5 bases). The CDR3 has 13 amino acids. With 3 bases removed from V and 2 bases from J, the gap between germline ends came to 9 bases. Germline loops: CDR1 SGHNT, CDR2 YYREEE (reference sequence). CDR3 sequence reads: CASSSDGTYEQYF. In DNA form, the CDR3 reads TGTGCCAGCAGCTCGGACGGGACCTACGAGCAGTACTTC.

This chain links TRBV29-1 with TRBJ2-7; D assignment may be TRBD1 or TRBD2 (5 bases each). The CDR3 covers 11 residues. Trimming pared 5 bases from V and 5 bases from J, leaving 10 bases between. Per the germline V gene, CDR1 is SQVTM and CDR2 is ANQGSEA. The CDR3 protein is CSVLRDDEQYF. DNA for the CDR3: TGCAGCGTTCTCAGGGACGACGAGCAGTACTTC.

CDR3 nucleotides: TGCAGTGGGACATGGGGGAGTGACACCGGGGAGCTGTTTTTT. Protein sequence: CSGTWGSDTGELFF. The chain joins TRBV20-1 to TRBJ2-2; D is tentatively TRBD1 or TRBD2 (5 bases each). The V end was cut by 7 bases, the J end by 3 bases, with 15 bases between. Germline assignment: CDR1 DFQATT and CDR2 SNEGSKA (reference sequence). The CDR3 runs 14 residues.

V is TRBV7-7 and J is TRBJ2-1, with 7 bases aligning to TRBD2. J gave up 2 bases and V 1 base, and 5 bases lay outside the gene matches. The germline gives CDR1 SSHAT, CDR2 FNYEAQ (reference sequence). CDR3 length: 16 amino acids. The chain's CDR3 is CASSLDLGGAYNEQFF. The CDR3 nucleotides are TGTGCCAGCAGCTTAGATTTGGGGGGGGCCTACAATGAGCAGTTCTTC. Variable domain in full (rest from reference TRBV7-7 and TRBJ2-1): GAGVSQSPRYKVTKRGQDVTLRCDPISSHATLYWYQQALGQGPEFLTYFNYEAQPDKSGLPSDRFSAERPEGSISTLTIQRTEQRDSAMYRCASSLDLGGAYNEQFFGPGTRLTVL.

The genes are TRBV3-1 and TRBJ2-1; 10 bases are shared with TRBD2. Germline CDR1 is LGHDT and CDR2 is YNNKEL (reference sequence). The CDR3 spans 16 residues. With V trimmed by 2 bases and J by 0 bases, 1 base remained unmatched. In DNA, the CDR3 is TGTGCCAGCAGCCAACGACTAGCGGGCTCCTACAATGAGCAGTTCTTC. Translated: CASSQRLAGSYNEQFF.

The rearrangement uses TRBV21-1 and TRBJ2-7. TRBV21-1 is described as a pseudogene. The CDR3 covers 14 residues. The CDR3 DNA sequence: TGTGCCAGCAGCTTTGGTAGGCAATTTCACGAGCAGTACTTC. Protein product: CASSFGRQFHEQYF.

In this sample, this clonotype turned up once. J is TRBJ2-1 and V is TRBV13; D is possibly TRBD2 (5 bases). Germline values: CDR1 PRHDT, CDR2 FYEKMQ (reference sequence). Trimming pared 0 bases from V and 10 bases from J, leaving 10 bases between. This CDR3 contains 13 residues. CDR3: CASSLGAQREQFF. CDR3 sequence (DNA): TGTGCCAGCAGCTTAGGGGCGCAGCGGGAGCAGTTCTTC.

The chain couples TRBV7-2 to TRBJ2-5; 10 bases agree with TRBD2. Germline CDR1 and CDR2: SGHTA and FQGNSA. This CDR3 region has 17 residues. V was clipped by 2 bases and J by 4 bases; unmatched bases: 10. Here the CDR3 DNA reads TGTGCCAGCAGCTTACTCCCGGGACTAGCGAGGGGAGAGACCCAGTACTTC. This gives the protein CASSLLPGLARGETQYF.

This rearrangement joins TRBV7-9 to TRBJ1-1; D might be TRBD1 (5 bases). V lost 5 bases to trimming and J lost 6 bases, with 10 bases between them. The germline CDR1 and CDR2 sequences are SEHNR and FQNEAQ (reference sequence). The CDR3 is 12 residues long. The CDR3 protein is CASSLGAAEAFF. The CDR3 region has the DNA TGTGCCAGCAGCCTAGGGGCGGCTGAAGCTTTCTTT.

The gene calls are TRBV28 and TRBJ1-2; perhaps TRBD1 as D (5 bases). With 4 bases removed from V and 6 bases from J, the gap between germline ends came to 15 bases. The length of the CDR3 is 14 residues. Germline CDR1 reads MDHEN; CDR2 reads SYDVKM. The CDR3 DNA follows: TGTGCCAGCAGTTACCCCTCGGGGGGTCATGGCTACACCTTC. Protein product: CASSYPSGGHGYTF.

The chain is built from TRBV27 and TRBJ2-7; possibly TRBD1 for D (5 bases). The CDR3 covers 13 residues. The germline V gene has CDR1 MNHEY and CDR2 SMNVEV (reference sequence). V was clipped by 4 bases and J by 5 bases, with 12 bases between them. The CDR3: CASSSFWGNEQYF. CDR3 DNA: TGTGCCAGCAGTTCTTTCTGGGGCAACGAGCAGTACTTC.

Here the CDR3 DNA reads TGTGCCAGTAGCGCCTATTCTGGGGCCAACGTCCTGACTTTC. This gives the protein CASSAYSGANVLTF. V usage is TRBV19 and J usage is TRBJ2-6, with unresolved D. V shed 6 bases and J shed 1 base, with 7 bases lying between them. The CDR3 extends over 14 amino acids. Germline V gives CDR1 LNHDA, CDR2 SQIVND (reference sequence).

This clonotype occurred once. The chain is built from TRBV6-5 and TRBJ2-7; D unclear. The CDR3 has 13 residues. V was pared by 2 bases and J by 5 bases, with 10 bases between. The germline CDR1 and CDR2 sequences are MNHEY and SVGAGI. The CDR3 nucleotides read TGTGCCAGCAGTTACGGCAGTTTCAACGAGCAGTACTTC. Translated: CASSYGSFNEQYF.

The rearrangement links TRBV20-1 to TRBJ2-7; 8 bases are shared with TRBD2. Unmatched junction bases numbered 5, after V lost 7 bases and J lost 0 bases. CDR3 length: 13 amino acids. The germline V gene has CDR1 DFQATT and CDR2 SNEGSKA (reference sequence). The CDR3 coding sequence is TGCAGTGTACGCGGGAGGAGCTCCTACGAGCAGTACTTC. The encoded protein is CSVRGRSSYEQYF.

The chain joins TRBV27 to TRBJ2-7; possible D gene TRBD2, 6 bases. V was pared by 3 bases and J by 2 bases, with 8 bases between. Germline loops: CDR1 MNHEY, CDR2 SMNVEV (reference sequence). This CDR3 is 13 amino acids long. CDR3 residues: CASSFTGAYEQYF. CDR3 DNA sequence: TGTGCCAGCAGTTTTACGGGAGCCTACGAGCAGTACTTC.

This chain links TRBV12-3 or TRBV12-4 with TRBJ2-1; TRBD2 might be the D (5 bases). V was shortened by 3 bases and J by 1 base, with 7 bases between the two germline ends. There are 14 residues in the CDR3. The CDR3 spells CASSFRGSYNEQFF. DNA for the CDR3: TGTGCCAGCAGTTTCCGGGGATCCTACAATGAGCAGTTCTTC.

The J gene is TRBJ2-7, the V gene TRBV4-1; 11 bases align to TRBD1. From germline, CDR1 is MGHRA and CDR2 YSYEKL. The V segment lost 5 bases and the J segment 3 bases; nucleotides outside the gene matches: 3. This CDR3 is 14 amino acids long. CDR3 DNA sequence: TGCGCCAGCAGCGACGGGACAGGGGGCTACGAGCAGTACTTC. Translation: CASSDGTGGYEQYF.

J is TRBJ2-5 and V is TRBV29-1, with TRBD1 matching 7 bases. The CDR3 loop spans 13 amino acids. The V gene's germline CDR1 is SQVTM and CDR2 ANQGSEA. The ends lost 5 bases at V and 5 bases at J; junction bases unmatched: 8. The CDR3 spells CSVNGPRGETQYF. For the CDR3, the DNA is TGCAGCGTTAATGGACCCAGGGGGGAGACCCAGTACTTC.

The rearrangement joins TRBV25-1 to TRBJ1-1; D is uncertain. Germline V gene sequence: CDR1 MGHDK, CDR2 SYGVNS. This CDR3 spans 17 amino acids. V was clipped by 3 bases and J by 4 bases, with 21 bases between them. The CDR3 DNA sequence: TGTGCCAGCAGTGATTCGGTCCAATTTGCCCCCGGCACTGAAGCTTTCTTT. Translating it yields CASSDSVQFAPGTEAFF. The full variable domain, its missing parts supplied by reference TRBV25-1 and TRBJ1-1, is EADIYQTPRYLVIGTGKKITLECSQTMGHDKMYWYQQDPGMELHLIHYSYGVNSTEKGDLSSESTVSRIRTEHFPLTLESARPSHTSQYLCASSDSVQFAPGTEAFFGQGTRLTVV.

The V gene is TRBV20-1, the J gene TRBJ2-1; the match to TRBD2 covers 12 bases. The CDR3 spans 19 residues. Trimming at V came to 0 bases and at J to 4 bases, leaving 13 bases not matched to a gene. The germline gives CDR1 DFQATT, CDR2 SNEGSKA (reference sequence). CDR3 region: CSARDQTSGSSQAYNEQFF. In DNA form, the CDR3 reads TGCAGTGCTAGAGATCAGACTAGCGGGAGTTCCCAGGCTTACAATGAGCAGTTCTTC.

V usage is TRBV4-2 and J usage is TRBJ2-7; D is unclear. V lost 0 bases, J lost 3 bases, and 12 bases lay in between. Germline lookup yields CDR1 LGHNA and CDR2 YNFKEQ. The CDR3 sequence is 15 residues long. This chain's CDR3 is CASSQEPPHYYEQYF. CDR3 DNA: TGTGCCAGCAGCCAAGAACCCCCGCACTACTACGAGCAGTACTTC.

The V and J genes are TRBV29-1 and TRBJ2-3, with D maybe TRBD2 (5 bases). Germline V CDR1 and CDR2: SQVTM, ANQGSEA. V was shortened by 7 bases and J by 0 bases, with 20 bases between the two germline ends. The CDR3 is made up of 16 amino acids. The CDR3 DNA reads as TGCAGCGCTAACCCTACCCTAGCATTTAGCACAGATACGCAGTATTTT. This encodes CSANPTLAFSTDTQYF.

CDR3 amino acids: CASGSRLDEKLFF. In nucleotides, the CDR3 is TGTGCCTCCGGTTCAAGGTTGGATGAAAAACTGTTTTTT. V and J are TRBV30 and TRBJ1-4; D unclear. Germline loops: CDR1 GTSNPN, CDR2 SVGIG (reference sequence). V lost 7 bases to trimming and J lost 6 bases, with 15 bases between them. This CDR3 contains 13 residues.